The 7 T cell receptor beta chains given below trace back to one sample, sequenced in a study of T cell responses to AZD1222 COVID-19 vaccine. Assay: immunoSEQ multiplex PCR; the TCRdb copy retains only in-frame clones and omits some. The table shows about 200,000 clones, with approximately 94% occurring only once. The sequences come from peripheral blood, collected 28 days after the second dose of the MenACWY control vaccine. The source of these receptors is an adult who received the MenACWY meningococcal vaccine as a control.

V is TRBV6-5 and J is TRBJ1-5; D uncertain. This CDR3 region has 13 residues. V gave up 5 bases and J gave up 7 bases, with 12 bases separating them. CDR1 and CDR2 from the germline V gene are MNHEY and SVGAGI. The CDR3 nucleotides read TGTGCCAGCAGTCCCGGGCCCGGGCAGCCCCAGCATTTT. Its translation: CASSPGPGQPQHF.

This clone was seen a handful of times. The chain combines TRBV10-3 with TRBJ2-3; D might be TRBD2 (5 bases). Germline V gene data show CDR1 as ENHRY and CDR2 as SYGVKD. The V gene lost 6 bases and the J gene lost 3 bases, with 16 bases spanning the gap. CDR3 length: 15 amino acids. CDR3 loop: CAIRSEGRGTDTQYF. The CDR3 DNA follows: TGTGCCATCAGGTCAGAGGGCAGAGGGACAGATACGCAGTATTTT.

As DNA, the CDR3 is TGTGCCAGCAGCTTAGATTTCGGGAGGTACTATGAGCAGTTCTTC. Its translation is CASSLDFGRYYEQFF. V is TRBV11-3 and J is TRBJ2-1, with 7 bases lining up with TRBD2. Germline lookup yields CDR1 SGHNT and CDR2 YENEEA. V was pared by 0 bases and J by 8 bases, with 7 bases of the junction left unmatched. This CDR3 is built from 15 residues.

DNA of the CDR3: TGTGCCAGCAGCTTTAATGTCCGGGGTAGTGAAAAACTGTTTTTT. Translating gives CASSFNVRGSEKLFF. The rearrangement joins TRBV11-2 to TRBJ1-4; no definite D call. The V gene's germline CDR1 is SGHAT and CDR2 FQNNGV. The CDR3 has 15 amino acids. The V end lost 3 bases, the J end lost 7 bases, and 15 bases lay between the germline ends.

V is TRBV21-1 and J is TRBJ1-3; the table's D call TRBD1 went unverified against the DNA. TRBV21-1 is an annotated pseudogene. The CDR3 length is 15 residues. CDR3 sequence: CASSKAGAERNTIYF. Here the CDR3 DNA reads TGTGCCAGCAGCAAAGCAGGGGCAGAACGAAACACCATATATTTT.

The sample holds one count of this clone. The chain carries TRBV3-1 (or the pseudogene TRBV3-2) and TRBJ2-5, with TRBD2 matching over 10 bases. Germline CDR1 reads LGHDT; CDR2 reads YNNKEL (reference sequence). V lost 4 bases and J lost 1; bases outside the gene matches: 12. The CDR3 is made up of 18 amino acids. CDR3 protein: CASSRGAPTSGAQETQYF. In DNA form, the CDR3 reads TGTGCCAGCAGCCGGGGGGCCCCAACTAGCGGGGCCCAAGAGACCCAGTACTTC.

This chain links TRBV5-6 with TRBJ2-5; D call uncertain. The V gene lost 0 bases and the J gene lost 1 base, with 10 bases spanning the gap. CDR1 is SGHDT, CDR2 YYEEEE, per germline. The CDR3 consists of 15 residues. The CDR3 DNA reads TGTGCCAGCAGCTTGGCCAGTGGATTCCAAGAGACCCAGTACTTC. This sequence encodes CASSLASGFQETQYF.